This is a list of T cell receptor beta chains from one sample in a study of cytomegalovirus exposure and HLA in healthy donors. Produced via immunoSEQ multiplex PCR; TCRdb's table is partial and in-frame only. The profile covers some 100,000 clones, with around nine tenths appearing a single time and roughly 2.2% taken by the ten largest. The sample was PBMCs. These receptors were taken from a woman under 30 in good health and CMV-seronegative. Both conserved end residues are part of each CDR3. Fields, in order: V gene, D gene, J gene, clone size, CDR3 protein, CDR3 DNA. D genes are given only for firm matches. Clone size is shown for a subset of rows, as once, few, many or a class of expanded clone.

>TRBV5-1|TRBD1|TRBJ2-7|NA
CASSPNTGEGAYEQYF
TGCGCCAGCAGCCCTAATACAGGGGAAGGGGCCTACGAGCAGTACTTC
>TRBV29-1|TRBD1|TRBJ2-3|NA
CSVESWRGGVDTQYF
TGCAGCGTTGAAAGTTGGCGAGGGGGCGTAGATACGCAGTATTTT
>TRBV28|TRBD1|TRBJ1-1|NA
CASSQTGTGGRNTEAFF
TGTGCCAGCAGTCAGACCGGGACAGGGGGGAGGAACACTGAAGCTTTCTTT
>TRBV29-1|TRBD1|TRBJ1-1|few
CSVDGQGRTEAFF
TGCAGCGTTGACGGACAGGGGAGGACTGAAGCTTTCTTT
>TRBV10-3|NA|TRBJ2-7|NA
CAISDDGNEQYF
TGTGCCATCAGTGATGACGGGAACGAGCAGTACTTC
>TRBV14|NA|TRBJ1-6|NA
CASSPTLQGSPLHF
TGTGCCAGCAGTCCTACACTACAGGGCTCACCCCTCCACTTT
>TRBV15|NA|TRBJ2-7|once
CATSRDKNRAYEQYF
TGTGCCACCAGCAGAGATAAGAACAGAGCCTACGAGCAGTACTTC
>TRBV28|NA|TRBJ1-1|NA
CASTTGNTEAFF
TGTGCCAGCACCACAGGGAACACTGAAGCTTTCTTT
>TRBV7-2|NA|TRBJ1-2|NA
CASSLAFMGAGGYTF
TGTGCCAGCAGCTTAGCGTTCATGGGGGCGGGTGGCTACACCTTC
>TRBV4-2|TRBD1|TRBJ1-2|NA
CASSQGTGFYGYTF
TGTGCCAGCAGCCAAGGGACAGGGTTCTATGGCTACACCTTC
>TRBV6-5|TRBD2|TRBJ2-7|once
CASRQTSGGFYEQYF
TGTGCCAGCAGACAAACTAGCGGGGGGTTCTACGAGCAGTACTTC
>TRBV11-3|TRBD2|TRBJ2-3|few
CASSSVGGGSDTQYF
TGTGCCAGCAGCTCTGTGGGGGGGGGTTCGGATACGCAGTATTTT
>TRBV6-4|TRBD1|TRBJ1-6|NA
CASSQTGNNSPLHF
TGTGCCAGCAGTCAGACAGGGAATAATTCACCCCTCCACTTT
>TRBV4-3|TRBD2|TRBJ2-5|NA
CASSQEIAGELETQYF
TGCGCCAGCAGCCAAGAGATAGCGGGAGAATTAGAGACCCAGTACTTC
>TRBV27|NA|TRBJ2-7|NA
CASSLSRAYYEQYF
TGTGCCAGCAGTTTATCGAGAGCATACTACGAGCAGTACTTC
>TRBV2|NA|TRBJ1-2|NA
CASREVTDKDHGYTF
TGTGCCAGCAGGGAAGTGACGGACAAGGACCATGGCTACACCTTC
>TRBV30|NA|TRBJ2-7|NA
CAGRDRTYEQYF
TGTGCCGGGAGGGACAGGACCTACGAGCAGTACTTC
>TRBV18|TRBD1|TRBJ2-7|NA
CASSPGQGDSYEQYF
TGTGCCAGCTCACCGGGACAGGGAGACTCCTACGAGCAGTACTTC
>TRBV4-3|NA|TRBJ2-1|NA
CASSQGQGGEYNEQFF
TGCGCCAGCAGCCAGGGACAAGGGGGGGAATACAATGAGCAGTTCTTC
>TRBV28|NA|TRBJ2-7|NA
CASSRVDTPYEQYF
TGTGCCAGCAGCCGAGTAGACACCCCCTACGAGCAGTACTTC
>TRBV2|NA|TRBJ2-1|NA
CASRRLETYNEQFF
TGTGCCAGCAGAAGACTCGAGACCTACAATGAGCAGTTCTTC
>TRBV30|NA|TRBJ2-3|once
CAWMFPNTQYF
TGTGCCTGGATGTTTCCCAATACGCAGTATTTT
>TRBV13|TRBD1|TRBJ2-7|NA
CASSPSGTGGYEQYF
TGTGCCAGCAGCCCGTCCGGGACAGGGGGATACGAGCAGTACTTC
>TRBV4-1|NA|TRBJ2-5|NA
CASSRAQGMQTQYF
TGCGCCAGCAGCCGCGCTCAGGGGATGCAGACCCAGTACTTC